Described below is a single T cell receptor beta chain sequence and its context. Antigen specificity is unknown. Methods used by the authors: Junction-only immunoSEQ sequences carried no quality scores, so filtering differed. TCRdb's table, derived via immunoSEQ multiplex PCR, lists solely in-frame clones and lacks some. V and J calls and clone size come straight from that table; D and trimming were deduced from the DNA. The table has under 650,000 clones, 95% to 97% seen once. This entry comes from a study of shared clonotypes between healthy human individuals. Study-wide findings and caveats: All-four-donor shared clonotypes had higher generation probabilities than non-shared clonotypes did. The naive CD4 repertoires of several donors were compared, and approximately 4.5% of clonotypes were shared.

Every donor was a Caucasian adult from Nashville, Tennessee. The sequence derives from a woman in her twenties or thirties in good health. Material: naive CD4+ T cells sorted from blood. The sample's subset: CD45RA+ positively selected.

CDR3 sequence (DNA): TGTGCCAGCAGTTTTTCCCGGGACAGCCTTCGGGGCAATCAGCCCCAGCATTTT. Translating it yields CASSFSRDSLRGNQPQHF. This chain joins TRBV27 and TRBJ1-5; 7 bases match TRBD1. V lost 3 bases, J lost 2 bases, and 13 bases stayed unmatched. Germline values: CDR1 MNHEY, CDR2 SMNVEV (reference sequence). This CDR3 has 18 amino acids.